Below are 6 T cell receptor beta chains sequenced from a single sample in a study of shared clonotypes between healthy human individuals. Profiled with immunoSEQ multiplex PCR; TCRdb holds only in-frame clones, not every one. The profile covers some 500,000 clones, with around 80% appearing a single time and approximately 12% taken by the ten largest. Sequenced sample: PBMCs. The receptors were gathered from a middle-aged woman in good health. Some clones in this sample may be carry-over from other donors' samples.

The table lists this clone with a few counts. The chain's CDR3 is CSVQNREGYTF. CDR3 DNA sequence: TGCAGCGTCCAAAACAGAGAGGGCTACACCTTC. The chain uses TRBV29-1 and TRBJ1-2; D remains unclear. The germline CDR1 and CDR2 sequences are SQVTM and ANQGSEA. The CDR3 is made up of 11 amino acids. The germline V and J ends were trimmed by 6 bases and 8 bases, with 13 bases remaining between them. The variable domain in full, completed from reference TRBV29-1 and TRBJ1-2, reads SAVISQKPSRDICQRGTSLTIQCQVDSQVTMMFWYRQQPGQSLTLIATANQGSEATYESGFVIDKFPISRPNLTFSTLTVSNMSPEDSSIYLCSVQNREGYTFGSGTRLTVV.

This chain connects TRBV6-6 to TRBJ1-1; D call uncertain. V was trimmed by 4 bases and J by 0 bases, leaving 9 bases between them. The CDR3 runs to 14 residues. Per germline, CDR1 MNHNY and CDR2 SVGAGI (reference sequence). In nucleotides, the CDR3 is TGTGCCAGCAGTTTCTCGGAAGTGAACACTGAAGCTTTCTTT. Protein sequence: CASSFSEVNTEAFF.

The chain uses TRBV5-1 and TRBJ1-4; D is undetermined. Germline CDR1 is SGHRS and CDR2 is YFSETQ. The germline V and J ends were trimmed by 4 bases and 6 bases, with 10 bases remaining between them. The CDR3 runs 13 residues. CDR3 amino acids: CASSAPGDEKLFF. In DNA, the CDR3 is TGCGCCAGCAGCGCTCCCGGGGATGAAAAACTGTTTTTT.

In regard to this clone: Other DNA sequences from this sample encode an identical CDR3 as well. The V call is TRBV7-2, the J call TRBJ2-7; 10 bases are a match to TRBD2. The CDR3 consists of 15 residues. Losses at the gene ends were 1 base for V and 7 bases for J; bases not matched to a gene: 7. Germline CDR1 SGHTA, CDR2 FQGNSA. The CDR3 protein is CASSLVLAGAREQYF. The CDR3 DNA sequence: TGTGCCAGCAGCTTAGTGCTAGCGGGAGCAAGAGAGCAGTACTTC.

This clone was counted at least ten times. This sample also contains other DNA sequences that code for the same CDR3. The chain joins TRBV7-8 to TRBJ2-5; D uncertain. The V gene's germline CDR1 is SGHVS and CDR2 FQNEAQ. This CDR3 has 14 amino acids. Trimming shortened V by 7 bases and J by 7 bases, and 19 bases separated the two germline ends. CDR3 DNA: TGTGCCAGCAACCCTCCAAGCGAGTCACGGACCCAGTACTTC. Translated: CASNPPSESRTQYF.

The V gene is TRBV7-8, the J gene TRBJ2-1; TRBD1 is a possible D gene (6 bases). The length of the CDR3 is 15 residues. The V end lost 5 bases, the J end lost 4 bases, and 15 bases lay between the germline ends. Germline CDR1 reads SGHVS; CDR2 reads FQNEAQ. DNA for the CDR3: TGTGCCAGCAGCCGAATAGGGACATCTTACAATGAGCAGTTCTTC. Translation: CASSRIGTSYNEQFF.